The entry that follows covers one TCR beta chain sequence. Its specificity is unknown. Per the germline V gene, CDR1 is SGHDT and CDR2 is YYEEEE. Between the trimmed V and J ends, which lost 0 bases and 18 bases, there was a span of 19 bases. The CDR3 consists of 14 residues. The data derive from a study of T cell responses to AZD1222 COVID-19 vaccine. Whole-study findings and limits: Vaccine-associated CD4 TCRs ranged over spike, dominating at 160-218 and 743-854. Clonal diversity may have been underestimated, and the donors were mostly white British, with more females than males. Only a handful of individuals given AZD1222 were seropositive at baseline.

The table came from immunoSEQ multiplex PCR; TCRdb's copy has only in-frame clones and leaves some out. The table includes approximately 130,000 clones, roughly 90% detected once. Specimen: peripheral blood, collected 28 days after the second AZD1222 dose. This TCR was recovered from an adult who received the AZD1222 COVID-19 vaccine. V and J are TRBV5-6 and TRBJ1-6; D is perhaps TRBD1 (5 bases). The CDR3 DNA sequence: TGTGCCAGCAGCTTGGCCAATGACAGCCCGGGGCACCACTTT. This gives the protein CASSLANDSPGHHF.